Each of the 18 T cell receptor beta chains below was sequenced from the same sample in a study of CD4 T cells in relation to SARS-CoV-2 and coronaviruses (dated by TCRdb to the early 2020s). Receptors were amplified or captured by the immunoSEQ multiplex PCR assay. Drawn from immuneACCESS, this table holds only the in-frame rearrangements with V and J called that TCRdb kept. Clones are partly lost; checked studies trace under half to an unresolved V gene and leave the rest unexplained. The sample table holds around 35,000 clones, of which around 85% were seen once. The ten largest clones add up to about 3.3% of the sample. The specimen sequenced was memory CD4+ T cells from PBMCs. The cell subset or site label, read with the paper, signifies: memory (non-naive) CD4+ T cells. Receptors originate from an adult with COVID-19.

The gene calls are TRBV28 and TRBJ2-1; TRBD2 agrees at 8 bases. Germline assignment: CDR1 MDHEN and CDR2 SYDVKM. The CDR3 sequence is 13 residues long. With 8 bases clipped from V and 6 bases from J, the junction kept 6 bases outside the gene matches. CDR3 in DNA: TGTGCCAGCTTGAAGGGACTAGTCAATGAGCAGTTCTTC. Translated: CASLKGLVNEQFF.

The chain carries TRBV27 and TRBJ2-1; 12 bases align to TRBD2. This CDR3 is built from 18 residues. The germline V gene encodes CDR1 MNHEY and CDR2 SMNVEV (reference sequence). Germline trimming cut 6 bases from V and 0 bases from J; bases unmatched to any gene: 9. The CDR3 sequence is CASRPLAGGRSSYNEQFF. DNA for the CDR3: TGTGCCAGCAGGCCCCTAGCGGGAGGGCGGTCCTCCTACAATGAGCAGTTCTTC.

The chain combines TRBV5-1 with TRBJ2-3; D is possibly TRBD2 (6 bases). Per germline, CDR1 SGHRS and CDR2 YFSETQ. This CDR3 contains 16 residues. Trimming removed 4 bases at V and 5 bases at J, with 20 bases between. Here the CDR3 reads CASSPLPGEVGDTQYF. The CDR3 DNA sequence: TGCGCCAGCAGCCCGCTACCGGGGGAGGTGGGAGATACGCAGTATTTT.

J is TRBJ2-1 and V is TRBV3-1 (or the pseudogene TRBV3-2), with TRBD1 matching 8 bases. J gave up 1 base and V 4 bases, and 12 bases lay outside the gene matches. This CDR3 is built from 18 residues. Germline CDR1 and CDR2: LGHDT and YNNKEL (reference sequence). CDR3 bases: TGTGCCAGCAGCCGGATGGACAGGGTGGTTTGGTCCTACAATGAGCAGTTCTTC. This codes for CASSRMDRVVWSYNEQFF.

The chain has TRBV7-9 and TRBJ1-4, with 8 bases fitting TRBD1. Per germline, CDR1 SEHNR and CDR2 FQNEAQ (reference sequence). This CDR3 has 14 residues. The V segment lost 11 bases and the J segment 0 bases; nucleotides outside the gene matches: 5. The CDR3 sequence is CACSGGTTNEKLFF. Written as DNA, the CDR3 is TGTGCCTGCTCAGGGGGCACAACTAATGAAAAACTGTTTTTT.

Here the CDR3 reads CASSLYGTVNTEAFF. The CDR3 bases are TGTGCCAGCAGTTTATATGGGACAGTGAACACTGAAGCTTTCTTT. The chain links TRBV28 to TRBJ1-1; 7 bases are a match to TRBD1. Germline loops: CDR1 MDHEN, CDR2 SYDVKM. CDR3 length: 15 amino acids. Trimming cost V 1 base and J 0 bases; bases outside gene matches: 2. Filled out from reference TRBV28 and TRBJ1-1, the complete variable domain reads DVKVTQSSRYLVKRTGEKVFLECVQDMDHENMFWYRQDPGLGLRLIYFSYDVKMKEKGDIPEGYSVSREKKERFSLILESASTNQTSMYLCASSLYGTVNTEAFFGQGTRLTVV.

The chain employs TRBV11-2 and TRBJ2-5; D gene uncertain. Germline CDR1 SGHAT, CDR2 FQNNGV. V dropped 5 bases and J dropped 2 bases, with 9 bases sitting between them. The CDR3 covers 13 residues. The CDR3 nucleotides read TGTGCCAGCAGCAAACCCCCACAAGAGACCCAGTACTTC. This encodes CASSKPPQETQYF.

DNA for the CDR3: TGCGCCAGCAGCCCGTGGCGGACAGCGGGTGCTCAATTTAAGGGCGATGAGCAGTTCTTC. The encoded protein is CASSPWRTAGAQFKGDEQFF. The rearrangement uses TRBV5-1 and TRBJ2-1, with D possibly being TRBD1 or TRBD2 (6 bases each). The germline V gene encodes CDR1 SGHRS and CDR2 YFSETQ. Between the trimmed V and J ends, which lost 4 bases and 8 bases, there was a span of 34 bases. The CDR3 is 20 amino acids. Filled out from reference TRBV5-1 and TRBJ2-1, the complete variable domain reads KAGVTQTPRYLIKTRGQQVTLSCSPISGHRSVSWYQQTPGQGLQFLFEYFSETQRNKGNFPGRFSGRQFSNSRSEMNVSTLELGDSALYLCASSPWRTAGAQFKGDEQFFGPGTRLTVL.

This clone came up a few times. The chain recombines TRBV18 with TRBJ1-1, with 7 bases aligning to TRBD1. The germline V gene has CDR1 KGHSH and CDR2 LQKENI. This CDR3 spans 16 amino acids. J gave up 0 bases and V 4 bases, and 8 bases lay outside the gene matches. The CDR3 coding sequence is TGTGCCAGCTCACGAGGGGGCTCGGGCCTGAACACTGAAGCTTTCTTT. Encoded protein: CASSRGGSGLNTEAFF.

The V gene is TRBV15, the J gene TRBJ2-5; D is possibly TRBD1 (6 bases). The CDR3 totals 18 residues. V was pared by 3 bases and J by 5 bases, with 25 bases between. Germline assignment: CDR1 LNHNV and CDR2 YYDKDF (reference sequence). The CDR3 loop reads CATSSHTRQVGVRETQYF. CDR3 in DNA: TGTGCCACCAGCAGCCACACCCGACAGGTTGGGGTAAGGGAGACCCAGTACTTC. Drawing the rest from reference TRBV15 and TRBJ2-5, the complete variable domain is DAMVIQNPRYQVTQFGKPVTLSCSQTLNHNVMYWYQQKSSQAPKLLFHYYDKDFNNEADTPDNFQSRRPNTSFCFLDIRSPGLGDTAMYLCATSSHTRQVGVRETQYFGPGTRLLVL.

This sequence joins TRBV28 and TRBJ1-3; D perhaps matches TRBD1 (6 bases). Germline V gene sequence: CDR1 MDHEN, CDR2 SYDVKM. Trimming cost V 3 bases and J 0 bases, with 15 bases left between them. The CDR3 is 17 residues long. In DNA, the CDR3 is TGTGCCAGCAGTTTGGACAGCTTTACTGCCTCTGGAAACACCATATATTTT. It encodes CASSLDSFTASGNTIYF.

V gene TRBV4-1 combines with J gene TRBJ1-5; D is unresolved. The V and J ends lost 2 bases and 2 bases respectively, with 13 bases between them. The CDR3 length is 16 residues. Germline V CDR1 and CDR2: MGHRA, YSYEKL. CDR3 in DNA: TGCGCCAGCAGCCAACATAATACGGCAGGCAATCAGCCCCAGCATTTT. The encoded protein is CASSQHNTAGNQPQHF.

This chain joins TRBV5-1 and TRBJ2-5, with TRBD2 identical over 9 bases. With V trimmed by 1 base and J by 2 bases, 3 bases remained unmatched. The CDR3 loop spans 15 amino acids. Per germline, CDR1 SGHRS and CDR2 YFSETQ. CDR3 in DNA: TGCGCCAGCAGCTTGAGTAGCGGGAGTCAAGAGACCCAGTACTTC. It specifies CASSLSSGSQETQYF.

The CDR3 region is CASSPEVSQGREKLFF. In DNA form, the CDR3 reads TGTGCCAGCTCACCAGAGGTTTCGCAGGGTCGAGAAAAACTGTTTTTT. This chain joins TRBV18 and TRBJ1-4; tentative D call: TRBD1 (5 bases). V lost 2 bases and J 8 bases, leaving 18 bases between the germline ends. The germline V gene has CDR1 KGHSH and CDR2 LQKENI. The CDR3 length is 16 residues.

The rearrangement links TRBV30 to TRBJ1-6; TRBD1 aligns across 12 bases. Trimming at V came to 1 base and at J to 7 bases, leaving 2 bases not matched to a gene. Germline V gene data show CDR1 as GTSNPN and CDR2 as SVGIG (reference sequence). CDR3 size: 15 residues. This CDR3 reads CAWSAGQGANSPLHF. CDR3 DNA: TGTGCCTGGAGTGCGGGACAGGGGGCAAATTCACCCCTCCACTTT.

This rearrangement joins TRBV25-1 to TRBJ2-1; D is possibly TRBD1 (6 bases). Between the trimmed V and J ends, which lost 4 bases and 7 bases, there was a span of 20 bases. CDR1 MGHDK and CDR2 SYGVNS come from the germline V gene. This CDR3 comprises 16 residues. This CDR3 reads CASSVYGGGAGNEQFF. CDR3 sequence (DNA): TGTGCCAGCAGTGTCTACGGTGGGGGCGCTGGGAATGAGCAGTTCTTC.

CDR3 residues: CASSAEDVAKNIQYF. CDR3 DNA sequence: TGTGCCAGCTCAGCGGAGGATGTAGCCAAAAACATTCAGTACTTC. The gene calls are TRBV18 and TRBJ2-4, with TRBD2 as a possible D gene (5 bases). The germline V gene has CDR1 KGHSH and CDR2 LQKENI. Trimming stripped 5 bases from V and 0 bases from J, with 11 bases between. The CDR3 is 15 amino acids.

The gene calls are TRBV5-5 and TRBJ2-1, with a weak D call TRBD1 (6 bases). Germline lookup yields CDR1 SGHKS and CDR2 YYEKEE (reference sequence). CDR3 size: 16 residues. Trimming took 3 bases from V and 3 from J, leaving 16 bases between them. The CDR3 here is CASSSVTGSYYNEQFF. CDR3 sequence (DNA): TGTGCCAGCAGCTCAGTGACAGGCTCTTACTACAATGAGCAGTTCTTC.